Ten or more counts support the clone carrying this T cell receptor beta chain. Its cognate antigen is unknown. Germline V gives CDR1 SNHLY, CDR2 FYNNEI. V lost 6 bases to trimming and J lost 2 bases, with 14 bases between them. The CDR3 consists of 14 residues. This entry is derived from a study of shared clonotypes between healthy human individuals. Per the authors' pipeline: ImmunoSEQ output lacked quality scores and full-length reads, limiting matched filtering. Measured with immunoSEQ multiplex PCR; TCRdb has only the in-frame clones, and not every one. The V and J calls and clone size are taken from that table; D and trimming were inferred from the DNA. The table shows some 200,000 clones, with 65% occurring only once. Study-level findings and limits: Clonotypes which were not shared had lower generation probabilities than clonotypes that all four donors shared.

The V gene is TRBV2, the J gene TRBJ2-7; tentatively, D is TRBD1 (6 bases). The receptor's source is a man aged 25-45 years in good health. The sequenced sample consisted of memory CD4+ T cells sorted from blood. Noted subset: CD45RA-negative fraction. The CDR3 protein is CASRMDSGAYEQYF. The CDR3 DNA is TGTGCCAGCAGGATGGACAGCGGTGCCTACGAGCAGTACTTC.